This T cell receptor beta chain originates from a study of T cells in Graves' hyperthyroidism and ophthalmopathy. The study left out patients who had uncontrolled infection, other autoimmune disease, pregnancy or lactation. Germline loops: CDR1 LGHNA, CDR2 YNFKEQ. Trimming took 4 bases from V and 7 from J; bases not matched to a gene: 2. The CDR3 sequence is 13 residues long. The CDR3 regions of TCR beta were amplified from RNA transcripts. The HTBI primer set drove a first-round RT-PCR of the TCR CDR3. TCRdb re-analysed the multiplex PCR reads in MiXCR, keeping a single row per CDR3 protein. Among under 600,000 distinct CDR3 sequences listed, around 15% were seen once.

The sample consisted of blood. The chain combines TRBV4-2 with TRBJ2-1, with 9 bases matching TRBD1. The clonotype comes from a woman aged 40 to 49 with Graves' ophthalmopathy. This CDR3 is CASSRGQGNEQFF. In DNA form, the CDR3 reads TGTGCCAGCAGCCGAGGACAGGGGAATGAGCAGTTCTTC.